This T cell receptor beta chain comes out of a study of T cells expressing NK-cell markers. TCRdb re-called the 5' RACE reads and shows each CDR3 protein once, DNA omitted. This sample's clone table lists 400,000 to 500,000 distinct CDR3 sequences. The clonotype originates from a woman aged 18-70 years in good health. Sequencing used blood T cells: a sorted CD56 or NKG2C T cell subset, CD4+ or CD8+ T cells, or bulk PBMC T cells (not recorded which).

CDR3 in amino acids: CSVPVGPPNTGELFF. The rearrangement uses TRBV29-1 and TRBJ2-2; there is no DNA to check the TCRdb D call of TRBD1. Germline V gene lookup returns CDR1 SQVTM and CDR2 ANQGSEA. CDR3 length equals 15 residues.